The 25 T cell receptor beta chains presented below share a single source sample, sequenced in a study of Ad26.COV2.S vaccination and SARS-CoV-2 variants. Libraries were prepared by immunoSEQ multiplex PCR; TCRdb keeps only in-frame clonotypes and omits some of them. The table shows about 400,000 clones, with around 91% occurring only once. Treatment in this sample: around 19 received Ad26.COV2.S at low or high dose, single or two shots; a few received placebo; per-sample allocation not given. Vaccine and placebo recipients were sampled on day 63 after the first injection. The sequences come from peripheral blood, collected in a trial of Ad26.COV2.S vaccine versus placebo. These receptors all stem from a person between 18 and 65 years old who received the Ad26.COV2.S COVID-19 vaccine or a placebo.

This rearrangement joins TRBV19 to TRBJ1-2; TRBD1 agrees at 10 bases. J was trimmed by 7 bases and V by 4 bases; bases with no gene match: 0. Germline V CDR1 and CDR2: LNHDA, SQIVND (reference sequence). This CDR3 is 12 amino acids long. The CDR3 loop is CASSRQGAGYTF. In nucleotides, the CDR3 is TGTGCCAGTAGTAGACAGGGGGCTGGCTACACCTTC.

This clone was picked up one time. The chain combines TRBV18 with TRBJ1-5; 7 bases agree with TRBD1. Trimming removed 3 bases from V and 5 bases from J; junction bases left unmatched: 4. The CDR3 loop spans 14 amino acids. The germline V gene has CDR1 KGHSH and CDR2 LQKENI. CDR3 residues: CASSPTGIDQPQHF. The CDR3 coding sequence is TGTGCCAGCTCACCGACAGGGATAGATCAGCCCCAGCATTTT.

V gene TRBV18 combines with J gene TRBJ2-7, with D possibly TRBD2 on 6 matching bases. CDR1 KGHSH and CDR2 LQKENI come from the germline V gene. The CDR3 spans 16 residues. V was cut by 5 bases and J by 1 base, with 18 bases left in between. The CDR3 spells CASSSRGRDSSYEQYF. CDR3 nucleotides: TGTGCCAGCTCATCCCGGGGCCGGGACTCATCCTACGAGCAGTACTTC.

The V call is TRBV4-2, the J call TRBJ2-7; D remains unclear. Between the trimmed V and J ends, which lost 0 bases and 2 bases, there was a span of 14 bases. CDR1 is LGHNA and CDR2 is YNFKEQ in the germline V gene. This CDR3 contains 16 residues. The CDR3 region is CASSQEWRDKAYEQYF. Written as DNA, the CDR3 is TGTGCCAGCAGCCAAGAGTGGCGCGATAAGGCCTACGAGCAGTACTTC.

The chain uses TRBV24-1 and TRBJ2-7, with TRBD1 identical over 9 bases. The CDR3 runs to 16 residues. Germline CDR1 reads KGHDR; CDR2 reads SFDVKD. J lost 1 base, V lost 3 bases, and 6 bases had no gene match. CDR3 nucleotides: TGTGCCACCAGTGATCCCGGGACAGGGTCATCCTACGAGCAGTACTTC. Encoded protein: CATSDPGTGSSYEQYF.

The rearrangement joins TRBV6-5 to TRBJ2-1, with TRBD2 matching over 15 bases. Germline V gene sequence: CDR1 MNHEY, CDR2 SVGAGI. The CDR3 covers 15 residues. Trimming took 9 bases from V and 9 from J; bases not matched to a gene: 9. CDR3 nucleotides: TGTGCCAGTTGGCGGACTAGCGGGAGGGCCAGTGAGCAGTTCTTC. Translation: CASWRTSGRASEQFF.

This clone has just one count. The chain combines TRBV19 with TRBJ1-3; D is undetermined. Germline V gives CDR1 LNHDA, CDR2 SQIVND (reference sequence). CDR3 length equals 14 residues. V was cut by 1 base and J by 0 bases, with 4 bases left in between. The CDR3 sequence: CASSIADSGNTIYF. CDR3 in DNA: TGTGCCAGTAGTATAGCAGACTCTGGAAACACCATATATTTT.

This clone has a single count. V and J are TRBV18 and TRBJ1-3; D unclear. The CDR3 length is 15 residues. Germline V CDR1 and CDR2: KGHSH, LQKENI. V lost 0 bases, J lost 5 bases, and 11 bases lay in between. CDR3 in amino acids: CASSPPSSERNTIYF. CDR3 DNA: TGTGCCAGCTCACCACCGTCCAGTGAGAGAAACACCATATATTTT.

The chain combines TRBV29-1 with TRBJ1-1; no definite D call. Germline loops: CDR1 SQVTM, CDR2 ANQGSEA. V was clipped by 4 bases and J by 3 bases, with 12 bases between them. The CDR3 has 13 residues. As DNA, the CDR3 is TGCAGCGTTGCTTCCGGTAGGGACACTGAAGCTTTCTTT. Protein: CSVASGRDTEAFF.

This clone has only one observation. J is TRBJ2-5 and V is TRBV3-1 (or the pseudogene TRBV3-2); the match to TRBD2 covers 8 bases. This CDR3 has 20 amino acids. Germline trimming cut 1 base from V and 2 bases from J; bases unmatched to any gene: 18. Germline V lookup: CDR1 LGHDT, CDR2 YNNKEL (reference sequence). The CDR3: CASSQVHPGSGSRRQETQYF. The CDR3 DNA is TGTGCCAGCAGCCAAGTTCACCCCGGCAGCGGGAGTCGGCGGCAAGAGACCCAGTACTTC.

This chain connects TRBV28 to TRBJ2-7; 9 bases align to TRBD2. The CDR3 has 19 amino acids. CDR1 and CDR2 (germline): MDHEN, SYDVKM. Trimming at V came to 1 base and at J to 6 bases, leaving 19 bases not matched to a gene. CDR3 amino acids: CASSLYQGFGGRAESEQYF. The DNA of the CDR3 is TGTGCCAGCAGTTTATATCAAGGTTTTGGCGGGAGGGCCGAGTCCGAGCAGTACTTC.

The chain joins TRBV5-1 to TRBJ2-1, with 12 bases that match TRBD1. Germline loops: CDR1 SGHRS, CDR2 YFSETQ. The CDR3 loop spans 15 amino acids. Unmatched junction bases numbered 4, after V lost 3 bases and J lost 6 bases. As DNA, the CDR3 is TGCGCCAGCAGCTACGGGACAGGGGGCTCCAATGAGCAGTTCTTC. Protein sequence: CASSYGTGGSNEQFF.

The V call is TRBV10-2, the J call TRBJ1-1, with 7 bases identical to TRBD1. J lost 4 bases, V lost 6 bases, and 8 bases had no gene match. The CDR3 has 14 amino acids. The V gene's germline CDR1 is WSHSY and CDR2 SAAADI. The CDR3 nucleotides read TGCGCCAGCAGAGAATCCAACAGGGGCACTGAAGCTTTCTTT. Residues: CASRESNRGTEAFF.

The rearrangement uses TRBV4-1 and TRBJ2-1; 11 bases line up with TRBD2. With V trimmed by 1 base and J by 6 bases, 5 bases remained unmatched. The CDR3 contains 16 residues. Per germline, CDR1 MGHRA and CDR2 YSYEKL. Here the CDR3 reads CASSQGSGRARNEQFF. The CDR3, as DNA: TGCGCCAGCAGCCAAGGTAGCGGGAGGGCGCGCAATGAGCAGTTCTTC.

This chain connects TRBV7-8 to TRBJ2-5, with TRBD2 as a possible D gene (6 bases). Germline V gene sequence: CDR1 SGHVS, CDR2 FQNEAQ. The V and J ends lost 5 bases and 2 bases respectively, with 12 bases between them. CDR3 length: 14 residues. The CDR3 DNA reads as TGTGCCAGCAGCCCGGGACTGGAGCAAGAGACCCAGTACTTC. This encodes CASSPGLEQETQYF.

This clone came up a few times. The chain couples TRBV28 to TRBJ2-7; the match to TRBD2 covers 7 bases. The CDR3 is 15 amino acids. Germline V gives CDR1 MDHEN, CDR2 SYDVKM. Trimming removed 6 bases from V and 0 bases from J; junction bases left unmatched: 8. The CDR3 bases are TGTGCCAGCAGACTTCAGCGGGGAAGCTCCTACGAGCAGTACTTC. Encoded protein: CASRLQRGSSYEQYF.

The CDR3 bases are TGTGCCAATCCGGGACAGGGGGCTCGGGAGCAGTACTTC. It specifies CANPGQGAREQYF. The chain is built from TRBV21-1 and TRBJ2-7; the tabulated D call, TRBD1, remains unverified against the DNA. TRBV21-1 is a recognized pseudogene. The CDR3 has 13 amino acids.

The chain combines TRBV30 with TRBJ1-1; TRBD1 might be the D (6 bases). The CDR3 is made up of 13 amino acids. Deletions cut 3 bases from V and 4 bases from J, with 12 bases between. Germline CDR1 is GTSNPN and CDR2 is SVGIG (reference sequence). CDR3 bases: TGTGCCTGGAGAACCACAGGGAGCACTGAAGCTTTCTTT. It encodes CAWRTTGSTEAFF.

The CDR3 spells CSARMVPEAFF. The CDR3 DNA reads as TGCAGTGCTAGAATGGTCCCTGAAGCTTTCTTT. V and J are TRBV20-1 and TRBJ1-1, with D unresolved. V gave up 2 bases and J gave up 6 bases, with 7 bases separating them. There are 11 residues in the CDR3. In germline, CDR1 is DFQATT, CDR2 SNEGSKA (reference sequence).

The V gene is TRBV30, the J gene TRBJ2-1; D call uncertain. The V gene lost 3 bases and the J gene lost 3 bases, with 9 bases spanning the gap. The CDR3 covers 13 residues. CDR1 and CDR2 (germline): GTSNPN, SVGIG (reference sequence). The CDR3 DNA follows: TGTGCCTGGAGGCCGGATATCTACAATGAGCAGTTCTTC. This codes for CAWRPDIYNEQFF.

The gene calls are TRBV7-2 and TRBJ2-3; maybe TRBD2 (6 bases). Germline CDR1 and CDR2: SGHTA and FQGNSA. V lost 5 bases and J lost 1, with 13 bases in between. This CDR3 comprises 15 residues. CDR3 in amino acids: CASSPEGIRTDTQYF. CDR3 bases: TGTGCCAGCAGCCCGGAGGGGATCCGCACAGATACGCAGTATTTT.

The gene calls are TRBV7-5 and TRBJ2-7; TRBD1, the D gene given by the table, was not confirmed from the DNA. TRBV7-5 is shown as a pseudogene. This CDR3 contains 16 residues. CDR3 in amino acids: CVRSLRRDRETYEQYF. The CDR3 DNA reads TGTGTCAGAAGCTTGCGCCGGGACAGGGAGACCTACGAGCAGTACTTC.

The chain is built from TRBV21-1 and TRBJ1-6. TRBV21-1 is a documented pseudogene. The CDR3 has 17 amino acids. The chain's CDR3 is CASSPRGPSSYNSPLHF. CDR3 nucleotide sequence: TGTGCCAGCAGCCCTCGGGGGCCGAGCTCCTATAATTCACCCCTCCACTTT.

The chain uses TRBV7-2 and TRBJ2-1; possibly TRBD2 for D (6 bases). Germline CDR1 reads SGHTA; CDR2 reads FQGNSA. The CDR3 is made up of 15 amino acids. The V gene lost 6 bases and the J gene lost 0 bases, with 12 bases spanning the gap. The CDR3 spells CASSGGTSSYNEQFF. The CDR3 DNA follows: TGTGCCAGCAGTGGGGGGACGAGCTCCTACAATGAGCAGTTCTTC.

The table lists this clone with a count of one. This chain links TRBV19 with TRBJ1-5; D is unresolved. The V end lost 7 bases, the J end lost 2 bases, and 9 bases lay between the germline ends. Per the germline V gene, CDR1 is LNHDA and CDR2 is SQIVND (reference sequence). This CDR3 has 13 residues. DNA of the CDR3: TGTGCCAGTACTTTCTTGGGCAATCAGCCCCAGCATTTT. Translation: CASTFLGNQPQHF. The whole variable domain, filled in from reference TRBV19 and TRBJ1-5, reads DGGITQSPKYLFRKEGQNVTLSCEQNLNHDAMYWYRQDPGQGLRLIYYSQIVNDFQKGDIAEGYSVSREKKESFPLTVTSAQKNPTAFYLCASTFLGNQPQHFGDGTRLSIL.